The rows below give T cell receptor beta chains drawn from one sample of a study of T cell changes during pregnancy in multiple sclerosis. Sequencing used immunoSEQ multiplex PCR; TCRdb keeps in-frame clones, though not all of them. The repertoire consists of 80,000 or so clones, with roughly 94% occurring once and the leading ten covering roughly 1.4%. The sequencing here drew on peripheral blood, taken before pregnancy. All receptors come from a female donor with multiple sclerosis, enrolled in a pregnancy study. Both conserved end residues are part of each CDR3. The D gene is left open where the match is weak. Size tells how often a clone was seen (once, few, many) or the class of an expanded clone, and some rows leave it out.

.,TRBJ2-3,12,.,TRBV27,CASSYTTDTQYF,TGTGCCAGCAGTTACACCACAGATACGCAGTATTTT
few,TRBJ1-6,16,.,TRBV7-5,CARSPHPQGGRTPLHF,TGTGCCAGAAGCCCCCATCCACAGGGGGGCCGCACACCCCTCCACTTT
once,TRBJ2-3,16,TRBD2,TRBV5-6,CASSLAGGGAPDTQYF,TGTGCCAGCAGCTTGGCCGGCGGGGGGGCCCCAGATACGCAGTATTTT
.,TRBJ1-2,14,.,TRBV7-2,CASSHNAGSYGYTF,TGTGCCAGCAGCCATAACGCGGGGAGCTATGGCTACACCTTC
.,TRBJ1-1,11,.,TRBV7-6,CASSLGQEAFF,TGTGCCAGCAGCTTAGGGCAGGAAGCTTTCTTT
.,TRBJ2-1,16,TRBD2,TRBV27,CASSLLAGGYNNEQFF,TGTGCCAGCAGTTTATTAGCGGGGGGGTATAACAATGAGCAGTTCTTC
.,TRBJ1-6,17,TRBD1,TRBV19,CASSWPSGTGHNSPLHF,TGTGCCAGTAGTTGGCCCTCCGGGACAGGGCATAATTCACCCCTCCACTTT
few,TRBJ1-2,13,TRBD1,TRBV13,CASSGYQGDGYTF,TGTGCCAGCAGCGGATACCAGGGGGATGGCTACACCTTC
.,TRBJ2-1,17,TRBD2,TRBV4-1,CASSQDPSGTSGGEQFF,TGCGCCAGCAGCCAAGATCCCTCAGGGACTAGCGGTGGTGAGCAGTTCTTC
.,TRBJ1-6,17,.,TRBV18,CASSPVQASRGNSPLHF,TGTGCCAGCTCACCCGTTCAGGCATCCCGGGGTAATTCACCCCTCCACTTT
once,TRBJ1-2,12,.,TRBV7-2,CASSPRSYGYTF,TGTGCCAGCAGCCCCCGGTCGTATGGCTACACCTTC
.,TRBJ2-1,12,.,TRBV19,CASSSDSNEQFF,TGTGCCAGTAGTTCCGACAGCAATGAGCAGTTCTTC
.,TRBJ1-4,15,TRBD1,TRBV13,CASRALGDRDEKLFF,TGTGCCAGCAGAGCCCTTGGGGACAGGGATGAAAAACTGTTTTTT
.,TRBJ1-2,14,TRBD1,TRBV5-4,CASSQAGTDFGYTF,TGTGCCAGCAGCCAAGCCGGGACAGATTTTGGCTACACCTTC
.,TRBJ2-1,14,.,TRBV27,CASTRGASYNEQFF,TGTGCCAGCACCCGGGGGGCCTCCTACAATGAGCAGTTCTTC
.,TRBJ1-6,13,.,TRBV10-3,CAISEGDNSPLHF,TGTGCCATCAGTGAAGGGGATAATTCACCCCTCCACTTT
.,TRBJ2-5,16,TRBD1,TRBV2,CASSDPRRGQKETQYF,TGTGCCAGCAGTGATCCTCGAAGGGGACAGAAAGAGACCCAGTACTTC
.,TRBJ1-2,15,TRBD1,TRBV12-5,CASGGQVPRWDGYTF,TGTGCTAGTGGGGGACAGGTTCCCCGCTGGGATGGCTACACCTTC
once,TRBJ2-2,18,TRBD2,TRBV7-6,CASSLGGPGGESTGELFF,TGTGCCAGCAGCTTAGGAGGCCCCGGGGGGGAAAGCACCGGGGAGCTGTTTTTT
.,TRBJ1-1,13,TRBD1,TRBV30,CAWSRGQITEAFF,TGTGCCTGGAGCAGGGGGCAGATCACTGAAGCTTTCTTT
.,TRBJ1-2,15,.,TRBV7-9,CASTPPQAINYGYTF,TGTGCCAGCACCCCCCCCCAGGCGATTAACTATGGCTACACCTTC
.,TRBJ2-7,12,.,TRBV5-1,CASSLDTGEQYF,TGCGCCAGCAGCTTAGACACAGGGGAGCAGTACTTC
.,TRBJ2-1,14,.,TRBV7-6,CASSTRQAYNEQFF,TGTGCCAGCAGCACCCGACAGGCTTACAATGAGCAGTTCTTC
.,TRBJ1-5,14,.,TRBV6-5,CASSYSTGDQPQHF,TGTGCCAGCAGTTACTCGACGGGGGATCAGCCCCAGCATTTT
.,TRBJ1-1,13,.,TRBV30,CAWSVGTSGGAFF,TGTGCCTGGAGTGTAGGAACCAGTGGAGGAGCTTTCTTT
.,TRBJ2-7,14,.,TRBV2,CASSEARNSYEQYF,TGTGCCAGCAGTGAAGCGCGCAACTCCTACGAGCAGTACTTC
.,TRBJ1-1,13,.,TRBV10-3,CAIREEPNTEAFF,TGTGCCATCAGGGAGGAGCCTAACACTGAAGCTTTCTTT
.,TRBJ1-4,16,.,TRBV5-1,CASSLEILATNEKLFF,TGCGCCAGCAGCTTGGAGATACTTGCAACTAATGAAAAACTGTTTTTT
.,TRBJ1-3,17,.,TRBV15,CATSRDGARLGGNTIYF,TGTGCCACCAGCAGAGATGGGGCCAGGTTAGGTGGAAACACCATATATTTT
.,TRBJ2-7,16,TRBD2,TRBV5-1,CASSLKAGGPSYEQYF,TGCGCCAGCAGCTTAAAAGCGGGGGGGCCTTCCTACGAGCAGTACTTC
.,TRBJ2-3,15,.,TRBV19,CASSQGPGGTDTQYF,TGTGCCAGTAGTCAGGGACCAGGGGGCACAGATACGCAGTATTTT
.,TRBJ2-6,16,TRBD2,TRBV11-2,CASRRLAGGRPAFLTF,TGTGCCAGCAGAAGACTAGCGGGGGGGCGGCCCGCTTTCCTGACTTTC
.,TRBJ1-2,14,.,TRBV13,CASSLRSRQSGYTF,TGTGCCAGCAGCTTACGATCGCGGCAGTCTGGCTACACCTTC
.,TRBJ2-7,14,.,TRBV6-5,CASSYGGTGDEQYF,TGTGCCAGCAGTTACGGAGGGACGGGGGACGAGCAGTACTTC
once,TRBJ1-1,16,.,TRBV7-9,CASSPGSRWVNTEAFF,TGTGCCAGCAGCCCGGGGTCCCGTTGGGTGAACACTGAAGCTTTCTTT
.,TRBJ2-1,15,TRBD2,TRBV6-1,CASSRLAGGQNEQFF,TGTGCCAGCAGCCGACTAGCGGGGGGGCAAAATGAGCAGTTCTTC
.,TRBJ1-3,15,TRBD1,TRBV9,CASSPTQGVGNTIYF,TGTGCCAGCAGCCCCACACAGGGGGTAGGAAACACCATATATTTT
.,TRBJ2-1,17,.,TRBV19,CASSIVSKINSPNEQFF,TGTGCCAGTAGTATTGTTTCAAAGATTAACAGCCCCAATGAGCAGTTCTTC
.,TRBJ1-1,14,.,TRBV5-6,CASSPTGENTEAFF,TGTGCCAGCAGCCCCACAGGCGAAAACACTGAAGCTTTCTTT
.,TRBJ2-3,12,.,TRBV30,CAWSVLRDTQYF,TGTGCCTGGAGTGTACTTCGGGATACGCAGTATTTT
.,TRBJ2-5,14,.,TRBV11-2,CASSPATRGETQYF,TGTGCCAGCAGCCCGGCGACTAGAGGGGAGACCCAGTACTTC
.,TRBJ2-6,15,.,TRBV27,CASSFEISGANVLTF,TGTGCCAGCAGTTTTGAGATCTCTGGGGCCAACGTCCTGACTTTC
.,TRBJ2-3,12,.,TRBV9,CASSPDKYTQYF,TGTGCCAGCAGCCCCGACAAATATACGCAGTATTTT
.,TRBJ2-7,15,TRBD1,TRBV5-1,CASTGTGTGAYEQYF,TGCGCCAGCACTGGGACGGGGACAGGAGCGTACGAGCAGTACTTC
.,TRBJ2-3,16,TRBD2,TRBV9,CASSGAGGYGTDTQYF,TGTGCCAGCAGTGGGGCGGGGGGGTACGGCACAGATACGCAGTATTTT
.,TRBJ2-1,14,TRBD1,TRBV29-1,CSVLWDRDYNEQFF,TGCAGCGTTTTGTGGGACAGGGACTACAATGAGCAGTTCTTC
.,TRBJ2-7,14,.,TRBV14,CASSQLPGFDEQYF,TGTGCCAGCAGCCAACTCCCAGGGTTCGACGAGCAGTACTTC
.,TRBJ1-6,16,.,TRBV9,CASSVGSAPYNSPLHF,TGTGCCAGCAGCGTAGGGAGTGCCCCGTATAATTCACCCCTCCACTTT
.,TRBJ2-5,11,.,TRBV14,CASSLPETQYF,TGTGCCAGCAGCCTTCCGGAGACCCAGTACTTC
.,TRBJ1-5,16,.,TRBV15,CATSRDPYQGNQPQHF,TGTGCCACCAGCAGAGATCCTTATCAGGGTAATCAGCCCCAGCATTTT
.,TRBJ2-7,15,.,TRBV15,CATSITSGSRVEQYF,TGTGCCACCAGCATCACCAGCGGATCGAGGGTCGAGCAGTACTTC
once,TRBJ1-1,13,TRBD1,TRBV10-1,CASTRDSGGEAFF,TGCGCCAGCACCCGGGACTCAGGGGGTGAAGCTTTCTTT
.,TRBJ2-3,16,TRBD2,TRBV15,CATSRDIAGMPNTQYF,TGTGCCACCAGCAGAGATATAGCGGGGATGCCGAATACGCAGTATTTT
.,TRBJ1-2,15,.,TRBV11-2,CASSLNFQGNYGYTF,TGTGCCAGCAGCTTAAACTTTCAGGGGAACTATGGCTACACCTTC
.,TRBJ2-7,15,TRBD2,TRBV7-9,CASSPGLAGRYEQYF,TGTGCCAGCAGCCCGGGACTAGCGGGGCGCTACGAGCAGTACTTC